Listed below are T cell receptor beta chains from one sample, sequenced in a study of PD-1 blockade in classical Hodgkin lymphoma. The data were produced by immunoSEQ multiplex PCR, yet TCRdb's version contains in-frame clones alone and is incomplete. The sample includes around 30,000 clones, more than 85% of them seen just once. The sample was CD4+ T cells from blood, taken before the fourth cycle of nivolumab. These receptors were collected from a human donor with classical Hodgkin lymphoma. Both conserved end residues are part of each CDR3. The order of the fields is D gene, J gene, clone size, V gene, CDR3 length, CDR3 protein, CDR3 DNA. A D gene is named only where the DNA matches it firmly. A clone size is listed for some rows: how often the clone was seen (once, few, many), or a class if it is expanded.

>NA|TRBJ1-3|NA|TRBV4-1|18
CASSQGSPLEGSGNTIYF
TGCGCCAGCAGCCAAGGAAGCCCCCTGGAGGGGAGTGGAAACACCATATATTTT
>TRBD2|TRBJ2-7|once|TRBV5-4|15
CASRPWEGYPYEQYF
TGTGCCAGCAGACCGTGGGAGGGCTATCCCTACGAGCAGTACTTC
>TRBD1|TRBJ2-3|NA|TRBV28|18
CASSFLGQGKAYTDTQYF
TGTGCCAGCAGTTTCCTAGGACAGGGCAAAGCCTACACAGATACGCAGTATTTT
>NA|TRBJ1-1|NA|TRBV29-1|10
CSVGPAQAFF
TGCAGCGTTGGCCCGGCGCAAGCTTTCTTT
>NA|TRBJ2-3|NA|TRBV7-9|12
CASSHNTDTQYF
TGTGCCAGCAGCCACAACACAGATACGCAGTATTTT
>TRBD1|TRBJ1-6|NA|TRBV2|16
CASSDMGQGGNSPLHF
TGTGCCAGCAGTGACATGGGACAGGGAGGCAATTCACCCCTCCACTTT
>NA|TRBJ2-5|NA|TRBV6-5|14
CASRLGAGQETQYF
TGTGCCAGCAGGCTCGGCGCGGGCCAAGAGACCCAGTACTTC
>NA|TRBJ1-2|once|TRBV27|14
CASSIRGPGYGYTF
TGTGCCAGCAGCATCCGTGGGCCTGGCTATGGCTACACCTTC
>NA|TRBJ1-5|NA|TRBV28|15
CASIQRWHSNQPQHF
TGTGCCAGCATCCAAAGGTGGCATTCCAATCAGCCCCAGCATTTT
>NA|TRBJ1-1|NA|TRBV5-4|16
CASSPTGGQVNTEAFF
TGTGCCAGCAGCCCTACGGGGGGGCAGGTGAACACTGAAGCTTTCTTT
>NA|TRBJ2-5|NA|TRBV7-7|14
CASSLVAGVETQYF
TGTGCTAGCAGCTTAGTTGCAGGGGTGGAGACCCAGTACTTC
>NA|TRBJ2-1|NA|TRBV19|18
CASTDRETGSASYNEQFF
TGTGCCAGTACCGATCGGGAGACAGGGTCGGCCTCCTACAATGAGCAGTTCTTC
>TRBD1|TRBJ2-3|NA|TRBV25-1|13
CASSVTGTDTQYF
TGTGCCAGCAGTGTGACAGGGACAGATACGCAGTATTTT
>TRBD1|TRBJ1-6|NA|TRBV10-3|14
CAISPGQQIHPLHF
TGTGCCATCAGTCCGGGACAGCAAATTCACCCCCTCCACTTT
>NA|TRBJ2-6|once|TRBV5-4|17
CASSSSHPLDGANVLTF
TGTGCCAGCAGCTCCTCCCATCCGCTGGACGGGGCCAACGTCCTGACTTTC
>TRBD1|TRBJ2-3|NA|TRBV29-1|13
CSAVPPGTGTQYF
TGCAGCGCCGTACCTCCCGGGACAGGTACGCAGTATTTT
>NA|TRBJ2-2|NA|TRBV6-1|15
CASSDNLGSTGELFF
TGTGCCAGCAGTGATAATTTGGGGTCCACCGGGGAGCTGTTTTTT
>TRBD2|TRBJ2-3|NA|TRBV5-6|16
CASSSFLDPGGDTQYF
TGTGCCAGCAGCTCGTTCCTCGACCCGGGGGGAGATACGCAGTATTTT
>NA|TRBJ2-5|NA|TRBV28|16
CAVALGGGGGAGTQYF
TGTGCCGTAGCCCTCGGGGGTGGCGGAGGAGCTGGGACCCAGTACTTC
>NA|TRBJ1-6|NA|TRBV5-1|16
CASSHLSGGGDSPLHF
TGCGCCAGCAGCCATTTAAGCGGGGGGGGTGATTCACCCCTCCACTTT
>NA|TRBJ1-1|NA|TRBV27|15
CASSPRGQSGTEAFF
TGTGCCAGCAGTCCCCGAGGACAGTCGGGCACTGAAGCTTTCTTT
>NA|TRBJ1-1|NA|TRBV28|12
CASSLDTTEAFF
TGTGCCAGCAGCCTGGACACCACTGAAGCTTTCTTT
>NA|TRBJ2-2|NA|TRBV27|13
CASSLGSTGELFF
TGTGCCAGCAGTTTGGGGAGCACCGGGGAGCTGTTTTTT
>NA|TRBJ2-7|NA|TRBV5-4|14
CASRRDSFSYEQYF
TGTGCCAGCCGGCGGGATAGCTTCTCCTACGAGCAGTACTTC
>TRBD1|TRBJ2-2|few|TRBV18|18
CASSPKVKRTGNTGELFF
TGTGCCAGCTCACCAAAGGTTAAACGGACAGGGAACACCGGGGAGCTGTTTTTT